This T cell receptor beta chain was captured in a study of Graves' ophthalmopathy and Graves' hyperthyroidism. The overall study: Before any treatment was given, at initial diagnosis, peripheral blood was collected.

Beta-chain TCR CDR3 regions were amplified from RNA transcripts. HTBI primers primed a first-round RT-PCR, and a second-round multiplex PCR followed. TCRdb fed the multiplex PCR reads into MiXCR, producing one record per CDR3 protein. The table has nearly 400,000 distinct CDR3 sequences, around 16% seen once. Study observations and caveats: Most expanded clonotypes in thyroid above 0.001 frequency also showed up in blood.

For this clonotype: Its target is not known.

PBMCs stemmed from roughly 9.4 ml of fresh peripheral blood. V was cut by 6 bases and J by 4 bases, with 21 bases left in between. This CDR3 has 16 residues. Germline loops: CDR1 MNHEY, CDR2 SVGEGT. J is TRBJ1-2 and V is TRBV6-2 or TRBV6-3; unclear D gene. The TCR comes from a woman aged 18-29 years with Graves' ophthalmopathy. The sequencing input was peripheral blood. The CDR3 loop reads CASSSPGVGSVYGYTF. CDR3 sequence (DNA): TGTGCCAGCAGCTCCCCCGGTGTGGGATCAGTCTATGGCTACACCTTC.